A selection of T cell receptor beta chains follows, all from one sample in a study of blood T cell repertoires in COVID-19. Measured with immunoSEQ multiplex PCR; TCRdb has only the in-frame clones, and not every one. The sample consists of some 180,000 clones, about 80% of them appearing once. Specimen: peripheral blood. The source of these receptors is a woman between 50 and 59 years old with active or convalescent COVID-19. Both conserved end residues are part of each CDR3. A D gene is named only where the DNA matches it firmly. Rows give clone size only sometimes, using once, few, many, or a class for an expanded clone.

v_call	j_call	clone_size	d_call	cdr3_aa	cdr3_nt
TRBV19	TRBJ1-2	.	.	CASSIEGDGNYGYTF	TGTGCCAGTAGTATAGAGGGCGATGGGAACTATGGCTACACCTTC
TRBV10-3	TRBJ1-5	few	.	CAASSGGRDQPQHF	TGTGCCGCCAGTTCTGGAGGGCGAGATCAGCCCCAGCATTTT
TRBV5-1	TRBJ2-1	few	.	CASSKNRELNSYNEQFF	TGCGCCAGCAGCAAGAACCGGGAGCTTAACTCCTACAATGAGCAGTTCTTC
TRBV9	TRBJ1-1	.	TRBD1	CASSPGQGHMNTEAFF	TGTGCCAGCAGCCCGGGACAGGGACACATGAACACTGAAGCTTTCTTT
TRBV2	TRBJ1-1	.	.	CASSDGWDTEAFF	TGTGCCAGCAGTGACGGGTGGGACACTGAAGCTTTCTTT
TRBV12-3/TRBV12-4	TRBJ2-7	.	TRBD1	CASSRDRSYEQYF	TGTGCCAGCAGCCGGGACAGATCCTACGAGCAGTACTTC
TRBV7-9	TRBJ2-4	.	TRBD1	CASSFSTGDIQYF	TGTGCCAGCAGCTTCTCTACAGGGGACATTCAGTACTTC
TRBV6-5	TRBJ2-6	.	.	CATFSGANVLTF	TGTGCCACCTTCTCTGGGGCCAACGTCCTGACTTTC
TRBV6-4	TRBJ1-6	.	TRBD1	CASSVDRGNSPLHF	TGTGCCAGCAGTGTGGACAGGGGTAATTCACCCCTCCACTTT
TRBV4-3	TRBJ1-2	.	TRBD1	CASSQRGQGGRGGYTF	TGCGCCAGCAGCCAAAGGGGACAGGGAGGACGTGGTGGCTACACCTTC
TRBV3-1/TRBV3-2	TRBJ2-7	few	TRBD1	CASSQGTGWVDEQYF	TGTGCCAGCAGCCAAGGGACAGGGTGGGTGGACGAGCAGTACTTC
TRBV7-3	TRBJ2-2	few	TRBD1	CASSLLLPSTGGTGELFF	TGTGCCAGCAGCCTCCTCCTTCCCTCGACAGGGGGGACCGGGGAGCTGTTTTTT
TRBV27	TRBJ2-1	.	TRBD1	CASSGRTGAYNEQFF	TGTGCCAGCAGTGGCCGGACAGGGGCCTACAATGAGCAGTTCTTC
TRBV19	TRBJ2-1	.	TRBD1	CASSGTGGDEQFF	TGTGCCAGTAGCGGAACAGGGGGCGATGAGCAGTTCTTC
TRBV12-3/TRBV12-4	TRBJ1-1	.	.	CASSGKGSEAFF	TGTGCCAGCTCAGGGAAAGGCAGTGAAGCTTTCTTT
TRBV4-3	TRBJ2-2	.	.	CASSQGPGLSGELFF	TGCGCCAGCAGCCAAGGCCCGGGACTCTCCGGGGAGCTGTTTTTT
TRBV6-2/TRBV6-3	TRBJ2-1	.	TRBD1	CASSLTGRNEQFF	TGTGCCAGCAGTCTGACAGGGCGGAATGAGCAGTTCTTC
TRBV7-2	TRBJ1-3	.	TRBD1	CASSLPHRGHSGNTIYF	TGTGCCAGCAGCTTACCTCACAGGGGGCATTCTGGAAACACCATATATTTT
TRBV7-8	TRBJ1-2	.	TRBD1	CASSQAGGSGGYTF	TGTGCCAGCAGCCAGGCAGGGGGGTCGGGTGGCTACACCTTC
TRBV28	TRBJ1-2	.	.	CASSLHGGGGYTF	TGTGCCAGCAGTTTACATGGAGGAGGAGGCTACACCTTC
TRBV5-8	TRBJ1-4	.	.	CASSSPGGSEKLFF	TGTGCCAGCAGCTCCCCGGGGGGCAGTGAAAAACTGTTTTTT
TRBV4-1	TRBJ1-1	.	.	CASSPTGASNEAFF	TGCGCCAGCAGCCCGACAGGAGCCTCAAATGAAGCTTTCTTT
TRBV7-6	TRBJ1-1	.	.	CASSFGRNTEAFF	TGTGCCAGCAGCTTCGGTAGGAACACTGAAGCTTTCTTT
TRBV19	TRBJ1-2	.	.	CASSTNRESGYTF	TGTGCCAGTAGCACTAACAGGGAGAGTGGCTACACCTTC
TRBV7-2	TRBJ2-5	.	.	CASSLAPQGQETQYF	TGTGCCAGCAGCTTAGCTCCCCAGGGTCAAGAGACCCAGTACTTC
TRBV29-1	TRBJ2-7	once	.	CSVADYYEQYF	TGCAGCGTTGCGGACTACTACGAGCAGTACTTC
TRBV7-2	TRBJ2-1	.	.	CASSQSAQGRGNEQFF	TGTGCCAGCAGCCAATCGGCGCAGGGGCGGGGGAATGAGCAGTTCTTC
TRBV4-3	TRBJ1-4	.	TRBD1	CASSQTGGYNEKLFF	TGCGCCAGCAGCCAAACAGGGGGTTATAATGAAAAACTGTTTTTT
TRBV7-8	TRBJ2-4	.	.	CASSLGGSKNIQYF	TGTGCCAGCAGCTTAGGTGGCAGCAAAAACATTCAGTACTTC
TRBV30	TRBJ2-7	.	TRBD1	CAWSVHGTGGEQYF	TGTGCCTGGAGTGTCCACGGGACAGGGGGAGAGCAGTACTTC
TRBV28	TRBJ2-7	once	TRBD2	CASRTSGRTPEDEQYF	TGTGCCAGCAGAACTAGCGGGAGGACCCCCGAGGACGAGCAGTACTTC
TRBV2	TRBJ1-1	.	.	CASRTVRHLNTEAFF	TGTGCCAGCAGGACGGTTCGACACTTGAACACTGAAGCTTTCTTT
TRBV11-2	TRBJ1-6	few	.	CASSSNNSPLHF	TGTGCCAGCAGCTCTAATAATTCACCCCTCCACTTT
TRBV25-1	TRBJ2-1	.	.	CASSESPTGEQFF	TGTGCCAGCAGTGAGTCCCCCACGGGTGAGCAGTTCTTC
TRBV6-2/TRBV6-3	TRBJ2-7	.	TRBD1	CASGPNRGYEQYF	TGTGCCAGCGGCCCAAACAGGGGCTACGAGCAGTACTTC